These 26 T cell receptor beta chains share one sample of origin, sequenced in a study of blood T cell repertoires in COVID-19. TCRdb keeps only in-frame clones here, not all; method: immunoSEQ multiplex PCR. The sample carries 100,000 or so clones, more than 70% recorded once. The sample was peripheral blood. The receptor set was obtained from a human donor in a cohort sampled during active COVID-19.

This chain links TRBV19 with TRBJ1-5; 10 nucleotides match TRBD1. The germline V gene encodes CDR1 LNHDA and CDR2 SQIVND (reference sequence). The V segment lost 5 bases and the J segment 0 bases; nucleotides outside the gene matches: 4. The CDR3 consists of 16 residues. The CDR3 sequence: CASSSTGGYSNQPQHF. In DNA, the CDR3 is TGTGCCAGTAGTTCGACAGGGGGCTATAGCAATCAGCCCCAGCATTTT.

The chain links TRBV7-9 to TRBJ1-3; TRBD1 aligns across 10 bases. V shed 5 bases, J shed 4 bases, and the junction held 2 bases outside the gene matches. CDR1 is SEHNR, CDR2 FQNEAQ, per germline (reference sequence). CDR3 length equals 14 residues. As DNA, the CDR3 is TGTGCCAGCAGCCGGACAGGGGGGGGAAACACCATATATTTT. Encoded protein: CASSRTGGGNTIYF.

The chain couples TRBV3-1 (or the pseudogene TRBV3-2) to TRBJ2-7, with D perhaps matching TRBD1 (6 bases). The CDR3 is 16 residues long. The germline CDR1 and CDR2 sequences are LGHDT and YNNKEL (reference sequence). Trimming removed 4 bases from V and 4 bases from J, with 20 bases in between. The CDR3 DNA reads as TGTGCCAGCAGCCCGTATGCAGGGGCGCGTGGATACGAGCAGTACTTC. It yields the protein CASSPYAGARGYEQYF.

In this sample, this clone turned up once. The chain has TRBV5-8 and TRBJ2-7; the D gene is possibly TRBD2 (7 bases). This CDR3 has 17 amino acids. Germline V gene data show CDR1 as SGHTS and CDR2 as YDEGEE. V was clipped by 4 bases and J by 2 bases, with 22 bases between them. The CDR3, as DNA: TGTGCCAGCAGCCCCCGAGGGACAAGGGGGGGTCCCTACGAGCAGTACTTC. It yields the protein CASSPRGTRGGPYEQYF.

The gene calls are TRBV19 and TRBJ1-2; D is ambiguous. The germline V gene has CDR1 LNHDA and CDR2 SQIVND (reference sequence). Trimming removed 7 bases at V and 8 bases at J, with 20 bases between. The CDR3 extends over 14 amino acids. The DNA of the CDR3 is TGTGCCAGTACCCCGCGCAATAGGGAGGGCGGCTACACCTTC. Amino acids: CASTPRNREGGYTF.

The table lists this clone with a count of one. This rearrangement joins TRBV3-1 (or the pseudogene TRBV3-2) to TRBJ1-5; perhaps TRBD1 as D (6 bases). Germline assignment: CDR1 LGHDT and CDR2 YNNKEL (reference sequence). Trimming removed 4 bases at V and 2 bases at J, with 24 bases between. The CDR3 length is 19 residues. CDR3 nucleotide sequence: TGTGCCAGCAGCCGTGGTGGGACACCCGGAGGTAGTGGCAATCAGCCCCAGCATTTT. Residues: CASSRGGTPGGSGNQPQHF.

This chain joins TRBV6-6 and TRBJ2-3; 8 bases agree with TRBD1. CDR3 length: 16 residues. The V gene's germline CDR1 is MNHNY and CDR2 SVGAGI (reference sequence). V shed 5 bases and J 5 bases; nucleotides not matched to a gene: 12. The CDR3: CASSPQGAGVRDTQYF. The CDR3 DNA sequence: TGTGCCAGCAGTCCTCAGGGGGCCGGGGTGAGAGATACGCAGTATTTT.

This clone showed up just a few times. The chain joins TRBV11-2 to TRBJ2-7, with a weak D call TRBD1 (6 bases). Germline V lookup: CDR1 SGHAT, CDR2 FQNNGV. The CDR3 has 13 amino acids. The germline V and J ends were trimmed by 6 bases and 6 bases, with 15 bases remaining between them. The CDR3 protein is CASRPVQGSEQYF. CDR3 coding DNA: TGTGCCAGCAGGCCGGTCCAGGGGAGCGAGCAGTACTTC. Combining the CDR3 with reference TRBV11-2 and TRBJ2-7 gives the whole variable domain EAGVAQSPRYKIIEKRQSVAFWCNPISGHATLYWYQQILGQGPKLLIQFQNNGVVDDSQLPKDRFSAERLKGVDSTLKIQPAKLEDSAVYLCASRPVQGSEQYFGPGTRLTVT.

The V gene is TRBV3-1 (or the pseudogene TRBV3-2), the J gene TRBJ2-4; TRBD2 matches at 10 bases. The V gene end was trimmed by 8 bases and the J gene end by 2 bases; junction bases not matched to a gene: 9. The CDR3 is 16 residues long. Per germline, CDR1 LGHDT and CDR2 YNNKEL (reference sequence). The CDR3, as DNA: TGTGCCAGCTTGGGTTTAGCGGGAGGAACCAAAAACATTCAGTACTTC. Residues: CASLGLAGGTKNIQYF.

V is TRBV12-3 or TRBV12-4 and J is TRBJ1-2, with 7 bases lining up with TRBD1. With 5 bases clipped from V and 5 bases from J, the junction kept 5 bases outside the gene matches. The CDR3 length is 13 residues. The CDR3 DNA sequence: TGTGCCAGCAGTGACCGGGACAGTTATGGCTACACCTTC. The encoded protein is CASSDRDSYGYTF.

The chain links TRBV2 to TRBJ2-3, with D unclear. Germline CDR1 SNHLY, CDR2 FYNNEI. Trimming cost V 5 bases and J 0 bases, with 21 bases left between them. The CDR3 has 18 amino acids. The CDR3 sequence: CASSRSGFITSSTDTQYF. For the CDR3, the DNA is TGTGCCAGCAGTAGGTCAGGTTTTATAACCTCTAGCACAGATACGCAGTATTTT. Looking up the rest from reference TRBV2 and TRBJ2-3 gives the full variable domain: EPEVTQTPSHQVTQMGQEVILRCVPISNHLYFYWYRQILGQKVEFLVSFYNNEISEKSEIFDDQFSVERPDGSNFTLKIRSTKLEDSAMYFCASSRSGFITSSTDTQYFGPGTRLTVL.

The CDR3 nucleotides are TGTGCCACCAGTGATTCCCCAGGGACAGGGGGCGAATTAGGTGAGCAGTTCTTC. It encodes CATSDSPGTGGELGEQFF. The chain combines TRBV24-1 with TRBJ2-1, with 12 bases aligning to TRBD1. V lost 2 bases, J lost 9 bases, and 13 bases stayed unmatched. The CDR3 totals 18 residues. Looked up from germline, CDR1 is KGHDR and CDR2 is SFDVKD.

Only a few counts were recorded for this clone. The chain recombines TRBV30 with TRBJ2-7; 8 bases agree with TRBD1. The germline V gene encodes CDR1 GTSNPN and CDR2 SVGIG (reference sequence). V dropped 3 bases and J dropped 8; count of bases not matched to a gene: 9. The CDR3 is 13 residues long. As DNA, the CDR3 is TGTGCCTGGAGAAGGGGACAGGTCCTAAAGCAGTACTTC. This gives the protein CAWRRGQVLKQYF.

This chain uses TRBV20-1 with TRBJ1-1; TRBD1 matches 7 bases. The CDR3 length is 11 residues. Germline V gene lookup returns CDR1 DFQATT and CDR2 SNEGSKA (reference sequence). After removal of 3 bases from V and 7 bases from J, the junction contained 2 bases not matched to a gene. The CDR3 is CSARRDSEAFF. For the CDR3, the DNA is TGCAGTGCTAGGAGGGACAGTGAAGCTTTCTTT.

J is TRBJ2-2 and V is TRBV10-3; TRBD1 matches 7 bases. Germline CDR1 and CDR2: ENHRY and SYGVKD. This CDR3 is built from 14 residues. J gave up 1 base and V 8 bases, and 4 bases lay outside the gene matches. In DNA, the CDR3 is TGTGCCATCCTTCGGGACAGGAACACCGGGGAGCTGTTTTTT. This translates into CAILRDRNTGELFF.

This clone came up once. This sequence joins TRBV5-1 and TRBJ2-7; perhaps TRBD2 as D (5 bases). The germline CDR1 and CDR2 sequences are SGHRS and YFSETQ. This CDR3 has 13 residues. V dropped 5 bases and J dropped 1 base, with 10 bases sitting between them. CDR3 in amino acids: CASRDFTSYEQYF. As DNA, the CDR3 is TGCGCCAGCAGGGACTTTACATCCTACGAGCAGTACTTC.

The rearrangement links TRBV27 to TRBJ2-7, with TRBD2 matching over 11 bases. V gave up 4 bases and J gave up 4 bases; unmatched junction bases: 3. CDR1 is MNHEY and CDR2 is SMNVEV in the germline V gene (reference sequence). There are 14 residues in the CDR3. In DNA form, the CDR3 reads TGTGCCAGCAGTTATGGGACTAGCGGATACGAGCAGTACTTC. This encodes CASSYGTSGYEQYF.

The chain employs TRBV10-3 and TRBJ1-1; D is unresolved. CDR1 is ENHRY, CDR2 SYGVKD, per germline. Trimming took off 7 bases at V and 5 bases at J, with 14 bases between the two ends. This CDR3 spans 13 amino acids. The CDR3 bases are TGTGCCATCACCGGTAATGGTTTGACTGAAGCTTTCTTT. This translates into CAITGNGLTEAFF.

This chain connects TRBV19 to TRBJ1-5; D is undetermined. Trimming took off 1 base at V and 1 base at J, with 11 bases between the two ends. The germline CDR1 and CDR2 sequences are LNHDA and SQIVND (reference sequence). The CDR3 totals 16 residues. The CDR3 nucleotides are TGTGCCAGTAGTATAGGGCAGGCCAGGAGCAATCAGCCCCAGCATTTT. It codes for CASSIGQARSNQPQHF.

This clone came up a few times. The gene calls are TRBV2 and TRBJ1-5, with TRBD1 matching over 8 bases. The germline CDR1 and CDR2 sequences are SNHLY and FYNNEI. The CDR3 is made up of 14 amino acids. V was clipped by 6 bases and J by 3 bases; unmatched bases: 4. CDR3 in DNA: TGTGCCAGCAGGGTGGACAGGGTCAATCAGCCCCAGCATTTT. Translating it yields CASRVDRVNQPQHF.

The V gene is TRBV7-2, the J gene TRBJ2-7; unclear D gene. Germline values: CDR1 SGHTA, CDR2 FQGNSA. The CDR3 covers 12 residues. V gave up 2 bases and J gave up 2 bases, with 4 bases separating them. CDR3 in DNA: TGTGCCAGCAGCTTACTTACCTACGAGCAGTACTTC. This sequence encodes CASSLLTYEQYF.

The genes are TRBV19 and TRBJ2-1, with 10 bases matching TRBD2. This CDR3 is 14 amino acids long. Germline V gene lookup returns CDR1 LNHDA and CDR2 SQIVND (reference sequence). The V and J ends lost 7 bases and 7 bases, in that order; junction bases with no gene match: 7. In DNA, the CDR3 is TGTGCCAGTAATGAAGCGGGAGGGGGAAATGAGCAGTTCTTC. Protein sequence: CASNEAGGGNEQFF.

The chain carries TRBV6-5 and TRBJ1-2; possible D gene TRBD1, 5 bases. With 0 bases removed from V and 4 bases from J, the gap between germline ends came to 15 bases. The CDR3 length is 16 residues. Germline V gene sequence: CDR1 MNHEY, CDR2 SVGAGI. The CDR3 region is CASSYSTQGFAYGYTF. In DNA form, the CDR3 reads TGTGCCAGCAGTTACTCCACGCAGGGATTCGCCTATGGCTACACCTTC.

This clone was recorded a few times. The chain is built from TRBV7-2 and TRBJ2-1; 7 positions match TRBD2. The V gene's germline CDR1 is SGHTA and CDR2 FQGNSA. This CDR3 has 16 amino acids. V was pared by 5 bases and J by 0 bases, with 7 bases of the junction left unmatched. CDR3 nucleotides: TGTGCCAGCAGCATCAGCGGGGCTAGCTCCTACAATGAGCAGTTCTTC. It codes for CASSISGASSYNEQFF.

The rearrangement uses TRBV5-6 and TRBJ2-7, with 11 positions matching TRBD2. Germline V gives CDR1 SGHDT, CDR2 YYEEEE. This CDR3 is 15 amino acids long. The V gene end was trimmed by 4 bases and the J gene end by 0 bases; junction bases not matched to a gene: 3. The CDR3 DNA follows: TGTGCCAGCAGCCCTAGCGGGAGGAGCTCCTACGAGCAGTACTTC. This translates into CASSPSGRSSYEQYF.

The chain uses TRBV5-1 and TRBJ2-3, with TRBD2 matching 9 bases. CDR1 and CDR2 (germline): SGHRS, YFSETQ. The CDR3 covers 17 residues. The V gene end was trimmed by 4 bases and the J gene end by 0 bases; junction bases not matched to a gene: 9. In DNA form, the CDR3 reads TGCGCCAGCAGCAGCCAACCTAGCGGGACTAGCACAGATACGCAGTATTTT. Translating gives CASSSQPSGTSTDTQYF.